The following is a T cell receptor (beta chain) sequence with its context. This clonotype was seen repeatedly, ten times or more. The antigen it binds to is not known. Per-nucleotide qualities are absent, and no much larger clonotype sits a single base away. The record originates from a study of T-cell memory formation after mild COVID-19 listed by TCRdb under 2021. Looking at the study overall: Most TCR sequence clusters were specific to one of the two donors. In a couple of donors, T-cell clones that expanded and contracted after mild COVID-19 were followed by sequencing TCRalpha and TCRbeta repertoires longitudinally. Two young, previously healthy adult volunteers made up the cohort, one male and one female.

Ficoll-Paque density gradient centrifugation was the method used to isolate PBMCs. General conclusions and limits of the study: Contracting CD4+ clones were found mainly in CM and EM memory subsets, while CD8+ clones were enriched in EMRA. The study covered only a couple of mild cases, and larger cohorts including severe cases with pre-infection samples were considered necessary. Some responding clones were detected in pre-infection memory, suggesting pre-existing cross-reactive memory T cells joined the SARS-CoV-2 response. The second-wave clones that peaked on day 37 were not confirmed to be SARS-CoV-2 specific. From day 15 to 85, contracting clones showed balanced CD4/CD8 phenotypes, whereas a second wave of clones that expanded from day 15 to 37 leaned towards CD4+.

This sample was sequenced with an Illumina NovaSeq 6000. Using 5'RACE with constant-segment primers, TCRalpha and TCRbeta cDNA libraries were constructed, with sample barcodes and unique molecular identifiers added in the process. RNA was extracted from every sample with Trizol reagent. The libraries were amplified in two PCR steps, and the second step added a second sample barcode and Illumina TruSeq adapters. Sequencing of the libraries was done on an Illumina NovaSeq, producing 2 x 150 bp paired-end reads. The original methods were these. Reads were demultiplexed and collapsed into UMI-guided consensus sequences with migec v1.2.7. With mixcr v2.1.11, UMI consensuses were aligned to TRA and TRB V and J templates and assembled into clonotypes. A clonotype was counted as expanded or contracted only if both edgeR and NoisET called the change significant, with noise models trained on biological replicates. For edgeR calls, the thresholds were a false discovery rate-adjusted p below 0.01 and a log2 fold-change of 1. PCA with hierarchical clustering of max-normalized trajectories of the 1000 most abundant clonotypes was used as exploratory dynamics analysis. The CD4 or CD8 phenotype of responding clones was assigned using the separately sequenced CD4+ and CD8+ repertoires. Starting from the raw public reads, TCRdb applied fastp trimming at Q25, assembled clones with MiXCR and retained in-frame beta chains. Each record represents a unique CDR3 protein, reported with the most common genes and DNA among its rows. What appears here as the V and J calls and clone size reflects TCRdb's work, not the paper's. This sample holds some 290,000 distinct CDR3 sequences; roughly 16% were observed only once. Of the sample, more than 20% falls within the top ten clones.

The TCR was taken from a young man who had mild COVID-19 (a few samples of this study predate the infection). The sample titles of this study are shuffled in the database, so cell type and time point are left out; the donor was told from shared clones. Material for sequencing was PBMCs or a T cell subset sorted from them (not recorded which).

The CDR3 protein: CASSYANTQYF. The DNA sequence reads TGTGCCAGCAGTTACGCGAATACGCAGTATTTT. The rearrangement combines TRBV6-5 with TRBJ2-3; confidence is insufficient to name the D gene. Inclusive of the bounding cysteine and phenylalanine, the CDR3 is 11 residues long. CDR3 DNA is the only sequence kept; it has 33 bases, read in frame from the first base. Taken from the germline V gene, the CDR1 and CDR2 loops are MNHEY and SVGAGI. The V end loses 2 bases and the J end loses 7 bases, and a stretch of 4 bases separates them.